The rows below give T cell receptor beta chains drawn from one sample of a study of cytomegalovirus exposure and HLA in healthy donors. Libraries were prepared by immunoSEQ multiplex PCR; TCRdb keeps only in-frame clonotypes and omits some of them. In the table there are about 120,000 clones, roughly three quarters of which are singletons. Sequenced input: PBMCs. These receptors came from a woman in her forties in good health and CMV-seropositive. The CDR3 runs from the conserved cysteine through the conserved F or W. A D gene is named only where the DNA matches it firmly. The size of a clone is reported for some rows only, either as once, few or many, or as a class for expanded clones.

cdr3_aa cdr3_nt clone_size d_call j_call v_call
CASSQDRTNTNEKLFF TGCGCCAGCAGCCAAGATCGTACAAACACTAATGAAAAACTGTTTTTT few . TRBJ1-4 TRBV4-1
CASRSIQDTYGYTF TGTGCCAGCAGATCCATCCAGGACACCTATGGCTACACCTTC . . TRBJ1-2 TRBV6-1
CASRPGGNYGYTF TGTGCCAGCAGGCCAGGGGGCAACTATGGCTACACCTTC . TRBD1 TRBJ1-2 TRBV28
CASSSHTAGQGSSYEQYF TGTGCCAGCAGCTCCCACACCGCCGGACAGGGGAGCTCCTACGAGCAGTACTTC few TRBD1 TRBJ2-7 TRBV7-9
CASSLPGFYGYTF TGTGCCAGCAGCTTACCCGGTTTTTATGGCTACACCTTC . . TRBJ1-2 TRBV5-6
CASSQTQGAGYEQYF TGCGCCAGCAGCCAAACACAGGGGGCCGGCTACGAGCAGTACTTC . TRBD1 TRBJ2-7 TRBV4-1
CASSPPYRANVLTF TGTGCCAGCAGTCCCCCCTACCGGGCCAACGTCCTGACTTTC . . TRBJ2-6 TRBV6-5
CASSLGDRYTEAFF TGTGCCAGCAGCTTAGGAGACAGGTACACTGAAGCTTTCTTT . . TRBJ1-1 TRBV7-9
CASKSLAGSSYNEQFF TGTGCCAGCAAATCACTAGCGGGGAGCTCCTACAATGAGCAGTTCTTC . TRBD2 TRBJ2-1 TRBV7-9
CASSPSGLAGGQGNIQYF TGTGCCAGCTCACCCTCAGGACTAGCGGGGGGGCAGGGAAACATTCAGTACTTC . TRBD2 TRBJ2-4 TRBV18
CASSYSGVGVTYEQYF TGTGCCAGCAGTTACTCGGGTGTAGGGGTTACCTACGAGCAGTACTTC few . TRBJ2-7 TRBV6-5
CASSERVREKLFF TGTGCCAGCAGTGAGCGGGTTCGGGAAAAACTGTTTTTT . . TRBJ1-4 TRBV6-1
CASSLGGGSETEAFF TGTGCCAGCAGCTTAGGCGGCGGCTCAGAAACTGAAGCTTTCTTT . . TRBJ1-1 TRBV7-6
CATETGVNSPLHF TGTGCCACCGAAACAGGGGTCAACTCACCCCTCCACTTT few TRBD1 TRBJ1-6 TRBV6-1
CVTSTGALPNYGYTF TGTGTCACCAGCACAGGGGCTTTACCTAACTATGGCTACACCTTC . TRBD1 TRBJ1-2 TRBV6-1
CASSLAEGTGVLHQATEAFF TGCGCCAGCAGCTTGGCCGAGGGGACAGGGGTCCTTCACCAGGCCACTGAAGCTTTCTTT . TRBD1 TRBJ1-1 TRBV5-1
CASSPPASGVDEQFF TGTGCCAGCTCACCACCGGCTAGCGGGGTTGATGAGCAGTTCTTC few TRBD2 TRBJ2-1 TRBV18
CASNRDLNEKLFF TGTGCCAGCAACAGGGACCTTAATGAAAAACTGTTTTTT . . TRBJ1-4 TRBV7-9
CASSYGTGSDSPLHF TGTGCCAGCAGTTACGGGACAGGGTCTGATTCACCCCTCCACTTT . TRBD1 TRBJ1-6 TRBV6-5
CASRGLAGGYNEQFF TGTGCCAGCAGGGGACTAGCTGGGGGGTACAATGAGCAGTTCTTC . TRBD2 TRBJ2-1 TRBV2
CASSMRLVNYEQYF TGTGCCAGTAGTATGCGTCTCGTCAACTACGAGCAGTACTTC . . TRBJ2-7 TRBV19
CAWKGSGTEAFF TGTGCCTGGAAAGGGTCAGGGACTGAAGCTTTCTTT . . TRBJ1-1 TRBV30
CASSMPSSGNTIYF TGTGCCAGCAGCATGCCTAGCTCTGGAAACACCATATATTTT once . TRBJ1-3 TRBV13
CASRGLAGYGGELFF TGTGCCAGCAGGGGACTAGCGGGGTATGGCGGGGAGCTGTTTTTT few TRBD2 TRBJ2-2 TRBV6-5
CASMMTGGYGYTF TGTGCCAGCATGATGACAGGGGGCTATGGCTACACCTTC . TRBD1 TRBJ1-2 TRBV6-1
CASSFNGGRRGGYTF TGTGCCAGCAGCTTCAACGGGGGGCGAAGAGGTGGCTACACCTTC . . TRBJ1-2 TRBV7-2
CASSLGGGGASSTDTQYF TGTGCCAGCAGCTTGGGGGGCGGGGGCGCTTCTAGCACAGATACGCAGTATTTT . . TRBJ2-3 TRBV5-4
CASSGTGTDTQYF TGCGCCAGCAGCGGGACAGGCACAGATACGCAGTATTTT . TRBD1 TRBJ2-3 TRBV5-1
CASSQGWTNYGYTF TGTGCCAGCAGTCAGGGTTGGACTAACTATGGCTACACCTTC . . TRBJ1-2 TRBV5-6
CSAQGNTEAFF TGCAGCGCGCAGGGGAACACTGAAGCTTTCTTT . . TRBJ1-1 TRBV29-1
CASSPPMAREAFF TGTGCCAGCTCACCCCCGATGGCCCGTGAAGCTTTCTTT medium-sized . TRBJ1-1 TRBV18
CASSLGTGVGYEQYF TGTGCCAGCAGCTTAGGGACAGGGGTGGGGTACGAGCAGTACTTC . TRBD1 TRBJ2-7 TRBV7-2
CASSSGGTSYNEQFF TGCGCCAGCAGCTCCGGGGGGACCTCCTACAATGAGCAGTTCTTC . TRBD2 TRBJ2-1 TRBV5-1
CASSLDRGGEQYF TGCGCCAGCAGCTTGGACAGGGGAGGCGAGCAGTACTTC . . TRBJ2-7 TRBV5-1
CARTEGPRDHNEQFF TGTGCCAGAACGGAGGGACCGAGAGACCACAATGAGCAGTTCTTC . . TRBJ2-1 TRBV5-3
CASSQGLAGTHEQFF TGTGCCAGCAGTCAGGGACTAGCGGGGACCCATGAGCAGTTCTTC . TRBD2 TRBJ2-1 TRBV2
CASGPRGGGIMNTEAFF TGTGCTAGTGGTCCCCGAGGCGGCGGGATTATGAACACTGAAGCTTTCTTT few . TRBJ1-1 TRBV12-5
CASRRNAGRTTETQYF TGTGCCAGCAGACGAAATGCAGGGCGTACCACCGAGACCCAGTACTTC . . TRBJ2-5 TRBV7-8
CAWSRSLGYTF TGTGCCTGGAGTCGGTCGCTTGGCTACACCTTC . . TRBJ1-2 TRBV30
CASRRTSRCTF TGTGCCAGCAGACGGACTTCGAGATGCACCTTC once . TRBJ1-2 TRBV7-2
CASSARTSGVYEQYF TGTGCCAGCAGCGCCCGGACTAGCGGGGTTTACGAGCAGTACTTC once TRBD2 TRBJ2-7 TRBV7-2
CASRNRLLSGNTIYF TGTGCCAGCAGGAACAGGCTCCTCTCTGGAAACACCATATATTTT once . TRBJ1-3 TRBV6-1
CASSPPGQGGSYGYTF TGTGCCAGCTCACCACCGGGACAGGGAGGCAGCTATGGCTACACCTTC . TRBD1 TRBJ1-2 TRBV18
CASSVEGLAGVSTDTQYF TGTGCCAGCAGCGTAGAGGGACTAGCGGGGGTTAGCACAGATACGCAGTATTTT . TRBD2 TRBJ2-3 TRBV9
CASSPDRGHPPLHF TGTGCCAGCAGCCCGGACAGGGGGCATCCACCCCTCCACTTT . TRBD1 TRBJ1-6 TRBV11-2
CASSPDQRNYGYTF TGTGCCAGCAGCCCCGACCAGCGTAACTATGGCTACACCTTC . . TRBJ1-2 TRBV7-2
CASSVAGGRNEQFF TGTGCCAGTAGTGTAGCGGGGGGTCGGAATGAGCAGTTCTTC . TRBD2 TRBJ2-1 TRBV19
CAWSLTGGLGYTF TGTGCCTGGAGTTTGACAGGGGGCCTCGGCTACACCTTC . TRBD1 TRBJ1-2 TRBV30
CASSLDSPGEKLFF TGCGCCAGCAGTTTAGACAGCCCCGGTGAAAAACTGTTTTTT . . TRBJ1-4 TRBV5-1
CASSLGGQGGMDTQYF TGTGCCAGCAGCTTGGGAGGGCAGGGGGGAATGGATACGCAGTATTTT . . TRBJ2-3 TRBV5-4
CAWREGGRLWYGYTF TGTGCCTGGAGGGAGGGGGGGCGACTATGGTATGGCTACACCTTC . . TRBJ1-2 TRBV30
CASSSGQTLGNTIYF TGCGCCAGCAGCTCCGGACAGACCCTTGGAAACACCATATATTTT few . TRBJ1-3 TRBV5-1
CASSELTGPNYGYTF TGTGCCAGCAGTGAACTTACAGGTCCTAACTATGGCTACACCTTC . . TRBJ1-2 TRBV6-1
CATRGPQGNYGYTF TGTGCCACAAGAGGACCACAGGGAAACTATGGCTACACCTTC . . TRBJ1-2 TRBV6-5
CASNLIQGAGANVLTF TGTGCCAGCAACCTAATTCAGGGGGCTGGGGCCAACGTCCTGACTTTC few TRBD1 TRBJ2-6 TRBV5-5
CASLPTRLNSPLHF TGTGCCAGCCTTCCCACGCGACTTAATTCACCCCTCCACTTT . . TRBJ1-6 TRBV2
CASSLGLASGGVGETQYF TGTGCCAGCAGCTTAGGATTAGCCAGCGGGGGCGTAGGAGAGACCCAGTACTTC . TRBD2 TRBJ2-5 TRBV7-2
CASSEYRTVNTEAFF TGTGCCAGCAGTGAATATAGGACAGTGAACACTGAAGCTTTCTTT . . TRBJ1-1 TRBV25-1
CASSLTWGLGYQPQHF TGCGCCAGCAGCCTTACCTGGGGCCTGGGATATCAGCCCCAGCATTTT . . TRBJ1-5 TRBV4-1
CASSPGQGARGYTF TGTGCCAGTAGTCCGGGACAGGGGGCGCGAGGCTACACCTTC . TRBD1 TRBJ1-2 TRBV19